The clone carrying this T cell receptor (beta chain) has a count of ten or more. Germline CDR1 SGHKS, CDR2 YYEKEE (reference sequence). This CDR3 has 16 amino acids. Unmatched junction bases numbered 9, after V lost 4 bases and J lost 2 bases. With 10-nucleotide random UMIs, 5'RACE was used to make the cDNA. TCRdb recomputed calls from the 5' RACE reads with MiXCR, one row per CDR3 protein. There are roughly 100,000 distinct CDR3 sequences in the sample; 3% to 4.5% occur only once, and 5% to 6.5% lies in the top ten. These data originate in a study of neurological immune-mediated disorders. Sequenced: PBMCs. The chain has TRBV5-5 and TRBJ1-2; 9 bases align to TRBD1. The TCR sequence derives from a woman aged 18-35 years with multiple sclerosis. CDR3 protein: CASSLSWDRANYGYTF. CDR3 DNA: TGTGCCAGCAGCCTATCCTGGGACAGGGCAAACTATGGCTACACCTTC.